One and the same sample provided the 29 T cell receptor beta chains below, sequenced in a study of preoperative IRX-2 immunotherapy in early breast cancer. The treatment was: preoperative locoregional IRX-2 cytokine immunotherapy. This table comes from immunoSEQ multiplex PCR, and its TCRdb copy is limited to in-frame clones, with some not included. The table has some 540 clones, approximately 80% seen once; the top ten hold about a tenth. The input for sequencing was tumor tissue, taken after IRX-2 immunotherapy. The receptors derive from a human donor with breast cancer.

The rearrangement joins TRBV6-1 to TRBJ1-1; D gene ambiguous. The CDR3 has 12 residues. The germline gives CDR1 MNHNS, CDR2 SASEGT. Trimming stripped 1 base from V and 6 bases from J, with 6 bases between. CDR3 coding DNA: TGTGCCAGCAGTGAAGAGGGTCCTGAAGCTTTCTTT. Protein: CASSEEGPEAFF.

The rearrangement links TRBV14 to TRBJ1-1, with TRBD1 matching 7 bases. The CDR3 covers 16 residues. The ends lost 4 bases at V and 4 bases at J; junction bases unmatched: 12. CDR1 and CDR2 (germline): SGHDN, FVKESK. CDR3 residues: CASSRLPGTVGTEAFF. CDR3 sequence (DNA): TGTGCCAGCAGCCGCTTACCCGGGACAGTAGGCACTGAAGCTTTCTTT.

The V call is TRBV16, the J call TRBJ1-2, with TRBD1 matching over 8 bases. The CDR3 runs 14 residues. Germline CDR1 reads KGHSY; CDR2 reads FQNENV. The trim removed 3 bases at V and 3 bases at J, leaving 3 bases unmatched. The CDR3 coding sequence is TGTGCCAGCAGCCACGCGACAGGGGACTATGGCTACACCTTC. Protein product: CASSHATGDYGYTF.

V gene TRBV7-6 combines with J gene TRBJ2-1, with D uncertain. This CDR3 region has 15 residues. V lost 5 bases to trimming and J lost 1 base, with 12 bases between them. The germline CDR1 and CDR2 sequences are SGHVS and FNYEAQ. The CDR3 DNA sequence: TGTGCCAGCAGCCCCAACCCCACTTCCTACAATGAGCAGTTCTTC. Its translation is CASSPNPTSYNEQFF.

The J gene is TRBJ1-6, the V gene TRBV28; D gene ambiguous. Per the germline V gene, CDR1 is MDHEN and CDR2 is SYDVKM. Trimming left V 3 bases short and J 5 bases short, with 14 bases between. The CDR3 totals 16 residues. The DNA of the CDR3 is TGTGCCAGCAGTTTTTTCGGGTTGGTCGATAATTCACCCCTCCACTTT. Protein: CASSFFGLVDNSPLHF.

V usage is TRBV4-1 and J usage is TRBJ2-7; D assignment may be TRBD1 or TRBD2 (5 bases each). V lost 4 bases, J lost 2 bases, and 12 bases lay in between. Germline assignment: CDR1 MGHRA and CDR2 YSYEKL. The CDR3 consists of 14 residues. Written as DNA, the CDR3 is TGCGCCAGCAGCCCCAGGGACCTGACCTACGAGCAGTACTTC. Its protein product is CASSPRDLTYEQYF.

The V call is TRBV12-2, the J call TRBJ1-5; the table's D call of TRBD1 was not tested on the DNA. TRBV12-2 is classified as a pseudogene. The CDR3 runs to 17 residues. CDR3 in DNA: TGTGCCACACCCGGGCGAGACAGGGGTTCGAGCAATCAGCCCCAGCATTTT. Residues: CATPGRDRGSSNQPQHF.

The rearrangement uses TRBV29-1 and TRBJ1-2; D call uncertain. The V end was cut by 3 bases, the J end by 2 bases, with 7 bases between. Germline CDR1 reads SQVTM; CDR2 reads ANQGSEA. The CDR3 sequence is 12 residues long. The CDR3 DNA reads TGCAGCGTTGAGCGCAGAAACTATGGCTACACCTTC. Encoded protein: CSVERRNYGYTF.

The CDR3, as DNA: TGTGCCAGCAGTTACTCCACCAAACTAGCGGGGAGCCAAGAGACCCAGTACTTC. It yields the protein CASSYSTKLAGSQETQYF. The V and J genes are TRBV6-8 and TRBJ2-5; 10 bases map to TRBD2. J was trimmed by 1 base and V by 0 bases; bases with no gene match: 8. Germline V gene lookup returns CDR1 MNHGY and CDR2 SAAAGT. The CDR3 totals 18 residues.

The chain employs TRBV12-5 and TRBJ2-3, with D perhaps TRBD2 (6 bases). The length of the CDR3 is 13 residues. CDR1 is LGHNT and CDR2 is FRNRAP in the germline V gene. The chain's CDR3 is CATGTLGTDTQYF. For the CDR3, the DNA is TGTGCCACCGGGACTTTAGGCACAGATACGCAGTATTTT.

This clone appeared a few times. The chain carries TRBV28 and TRBJ1-1, with no clear D. The V gene's germline CDR1 is MDHEN and CDR2 SYDVKM. Trimming stripped 8 bases from V and 2 bases from J, with 18 bases between. The CDR3 is made up of 15 amino acids. Written as DNA, the CDR3 is TGTGCCAGCTCCCCCCCCCGTTACAGTAACACTGAAGCTTTCTTT. This sequence encodes CASSPPRYSNTEAFF.

The chain links TRBV19 to TRBJ2-2; D gene ambiguous. The germline gives CDR1 LNHDA, CDR2 SQIVND (reference sequence). The CDR3 runs 13 residues. The germline V and J ends were trimmed by 4 bases and 0 bases, with 3 bases remaining between them. CDR3 bases: TGTGCCAGTAGTAACGCGAACACCGGGGAGCTGTTTTTT. Encoded protein: CASSNANTGELFF. The full variable domain, rest sourced from reference TRBV19 and TRBJ2-2, is DGGITQSPKYLFRKEGQNVTLSCEQNLNHDAMYWYRQDPGQGLRLIYYSQIVNDFQKGDIAEGYSVSREKKESFPLTVTSAQKNPTAFYLCASSNANTGELFFGEGSRLTVL.

DNA of the CDR3: TGTGCCAGCAGGGTCCACCAGGGGAGTAGCAATCAGCCCCAGCATTTT. This codes for CASRVHQGSSNQPQHF. The rearrangement uses TRBV6-8 and TRBJ1-5; D is perhaps TRBD1 (6 bases). Trimming removed 6 bases at V and 0 bases at J, with 15 bases between. This CDR3 has 16 residues. Germline CDR1 reads MNHGY; CDR2 reads SAAAGT.

As regards this clone: The CDR3 does not close with the conserved phenylalanine or tryptophan, likely indicating a read error. No DNA is shown, since the ends of the CDR3 on it are uncertain; the CDR3 is the one TCRdb lists. The rearrangement links TRBV11-3 to TRBJ1-2; the DNA was not used to check the table's D call, TRBD1. The CDR3 length equals 17 residues, ends included. Germline V gene sequence: CDR1 SGHNT, CDR2 YENEEA. Here the CDR3 reads CASSLVVLKGDRGNWAY.

The rearrangement joins TRBV6-8 to TRBJ2-3; TRBD1 is a possible D gene (7 bases). This CDR3 comprises 14 residues. Germline-derived CDR1 and CDR2 are MNHGY and SAAAGT. With 6 bases removed from V and 5 bases from J, the gap between germline ends came to 15 bases. The CDR3 nucleotides are TGTGCCAGCAGGCCAGGGGGGCGGGGAGATACGCAGTATTTT. This codes for CASRPGGRGDTQYF.

The V and J genes are TRBV6-4 and TRBJ2-7; the D is unclear. Trimming removed 5 bases from V and 2 bases from J, with 10 bases in between. Germline assignment: CDR1 MRHNA and CDR2 SNTAGT. CDR3 length: 13 amino acids. This chain's CDR3 is CASSYAATYEQYF. As DNA, the CDR3 is TGTGCCAGCAGTTACGCGGCTACCTACGAGCAGTACTTC.

The J gene is TRBJ1-6, the V gene TRBV6-8, with D unclear. The CDR3 loop spans 15 amino acids. Germline CDR1 is MNHGY and CDR2 is SAAAGT. Deletions cut 6 bases from V and 4 bases from J, with 13 bases between. CDR3 nucleotide sequence: TGTGCCAGCAGCATGAGGGTGCCTTATAATTCACCCCTCCACTTT. Its translation is CASSMRVPYNSPLHF.

The J gene is TRBJ2-7, the V gene TRBV5-1; no clear D gene. Germline CDR1 and CDR2: SGHRS and YFSETQ. Trimming took 0 bases from V and 2 from J, leaving 9 bases between them. This CDR3 contains 14 residues. CDR3 in DNA: TGCGCCAGCAGCTTGGCCGTTGGCACCTACGAGCAGTACTTC. Protein product: CASSLAVGTYEQYF.

This clone occurred once. The chain's CDR3 is CATSRVLAGGDEQFF. CDR3 bases: TGTGCCACCAGCAGAGTACTAGCGGGGGGGGATGAGCAGTTCTTC. This chain joins TRBV15 and TRBJ2-1; 13 positions agree with TRBD2. Trimming cost V 1 base and J 8 bases; bases outside gene matches: 2. Germline assignment: CDR1 LNHNV and CDR2 YYDKDF (reference sequence). The CDR3 is made up of 15 amino acids.

This clone has only one observation. The CDR3 DNA reads as TGTGCCAGCAGTTTCCACAGGGATGAGAACACTGAAGCTTTCTTT. This sequence encodes CASSFHRDENTEAFF. The V gene is TRBV6-8, the J gene TRBJ1-1; D might be TRBD1 (6 bases). V dropped 4 bases and J dropped 1 base, with 13 bases sitting between them. The germline CDR1 and CDR2 sequences are MNHGY and SAAAGT. This CDR3 is 15 amino acids long.

This chain connects TRBV23-1 to TRBJ1-2; D not resolved. TRBV23-1 is noted as an ORF with a role that remains uncertain. The CDR3 totals 13 residues. V gave up 8 bases and J gave up 6 bases, with 16 bases separating them. The CDR3 loop reads CASSLGSLDGYTF. CDR3 DNA sequence: TGCGCCAGCTCTTTAGGGTCTTTGGATGGCTACACCTTC.

CDR3 protein: CSVAIRDTEAFF. In DNA, the CDR3 is TGCAGCGTTGCTATTAGGGACACTGAAGCTTTCTTT. The chain combines TRBV29-1 with TRBJ1-1; D not resolved. CDR3 length: 12 amino acids. The germline V gene has CDR1 SQVTM and CDR2 ANQGSEA. Trimming cost V 4 bases and J 3 bases, with 9 bases left between them.

This chain connects TRBV11-3 to TRBJ2-2, with no clear D. The CDR3 is 15 amino acids. CDR1 is SGHNT, CDR2 YENEEA, per germline. The ends were cut back, 0 bases at V and 1 base at J, with 6 bases in the middle. CDR3 sequence reads: CASSLDRMNTGELFF. The CDR3 DNA is TGTGCCAGCAGCTTAGACAGGATGAACACCGGGGAGCTGTTTTTT.

The rearrangement uses TRBV11-3 and TRBJ1-1; no clear D. CDR1 and CDR2 (germline): SGHNT, YENEEA. This CDR3 has 14 residues. Between the trimmed V and J ends, which lost 5 bases and 3 bases, there was a span of 13 bases. The CDR3 DNA reads as TGTGCCAGCAGCCCTACGGTCGGTTACACTGAAGCTTTCTTT. Amino acid sequence: CASSPTVGYTEAFF.

V usage is TRBV10-2 and J usage is TRBJ2-3, with 12 nucleotides matching TRBD2. In germline, CDR1 is WSHSY, CDR2 SAAADI. This CDR3 is 18 amino acids long. Trimming took 3 bases from V and 2 from J; bases not matched to a gene: 9. This CDR3 reads CASSDGLAGGRDTDTQYF. CDR3 DNA: TGCGCCAGCAGTGACGGGCTAGCGGGGGGGCGTGACACAGATACGCAGTATTTT.

The chain combines TRBV23-1 with TRBJ1-1; TRBD1 might be the D (5 bases). TRBV23-1 is reported as an ORF; its role is uncertain. This CDR3 has 13 residues. V lost 6 bases and J lost 8, with 16 bases in between. CDR3 coding DNA: TGCGCCAGCAGCCAGGGCTTAGAGGCCGAAGCTTTCTTT. Amino acid sequence: CASSQGLEAEAFF.

The chain carries TRBV18 and TRBJ2-3, with 7 bases identical to TRBD2. The CDR3 contains 15 residues. Germline trimming cut 0 bases from V and 1 base from J; bases unmatched to any gene: 1. Germline V gives CDR1 KGHSH, CDR2 LQKENI. CDR3 DNA sequence: TGTGCCAGCTCACCACCGCTAGCGGGCACAGATACGCAGTATTTT. It is translated as CASSPPLAGTDTQYF.

The CDR3 here is CASQGSNQPQHF. The CDR3 coding sequence is TGTGCATCCCAGGGGAGCAATCAGCCCCAGCATTTT. This rearrangement joins TRBV18 to TRBJ1-5; D might be TRBD1 (6 bases). Germline loops: CDR1 KGHSH, CDR2 LQKENI. This CDR3 is 12 amino acids long.

The chain joins TRBV6-8 to TRBJ1-6, with a weak D call TRBD1 (6 bases). The CDR3 is 15 residues long. In germline, CDR1 is MNHGY, CDR2 SAAAGT. V was trimmed by 5 bases and J by 3 bases, leaving 11 bases between them. Here the CDR3 reads CASSSSDSYNSPLHF. The CDR3 coding sequence is TGTGCCAGCAGTAGCTCGGACAGCTATAATTCACCCCTCCACTTT.